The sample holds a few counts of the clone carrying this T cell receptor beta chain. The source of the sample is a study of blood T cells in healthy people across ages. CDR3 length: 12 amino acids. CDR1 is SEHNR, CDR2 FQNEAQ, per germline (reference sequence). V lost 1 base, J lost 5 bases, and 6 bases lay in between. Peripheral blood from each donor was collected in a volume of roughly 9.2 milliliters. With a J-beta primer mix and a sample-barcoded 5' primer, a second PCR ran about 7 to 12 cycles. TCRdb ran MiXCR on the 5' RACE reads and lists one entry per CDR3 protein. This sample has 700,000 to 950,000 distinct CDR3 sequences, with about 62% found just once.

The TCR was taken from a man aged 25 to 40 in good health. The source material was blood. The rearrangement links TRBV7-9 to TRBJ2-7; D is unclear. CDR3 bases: TGTGCCAGCAGCTTAGTTCGGGACGAGCAGTACTTC. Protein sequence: CASSLVRDEQYF.